This T cell receptor beta chain comes out of a study of blood T cell repertoires in COVID-19. Per the original methods: Amplification from reference gene primers served as the basis for estimated nucleated cell counts. The table came from immunoSEQ multiplex PCR; TCRdb's copy has only in-frame clones and leaves some out. That table supplies the V and J calls and clone size; D and trimming were determined from the DNA. Of 8,500 or so clones listed, over 70% are singletons. With respect to this clone: Other DNA sequences in the same sample also yield this CDR3.

Sequencing used peripheral blood. The source is a man in his sixties or seventies with active COVID-19.

In DNA, the CDR3 is TGTGCCAGCAAGGGACAGGTCCGACACGAGCAGTACTTC. This sequence encodes CASKGQVRHEQYF. J is TRBJ2-7 and V is TRBV12-3 or TRBV12-4, with 8 bases identical to TRBD1. The CDR3 runs 13 residues. V trimming: 7 bases; J trimming: 5 bases; junction bases outside the gene matches: 7.